Below, one T cell receptor (beta chain) is given with its context. In TCRdb, the RT-PCR reads were re-called with MiXCR into one record per CDR3 protein. The sample records about 700,000 distinct CDR3 sequences, approximately 15% being singletons. Trimming removed 8 bases from V and 3 bases from J, with 13 bases in between. Germline CDR1 is LGHNA and CDR2 is YSLEER. CDR3 length: 13 residues. The clonotype comes from a female donor in good health, serving as a healthy control. Sequencing used memory CD4+ T cells from blood. The rearrangement uses TRBV4-3 and TRBJ1-1; D perhaps matches TRBD1 (6 bases). The CDR3 loop is CASGQYLDTEAFF. The DNA of the CDR3 is TGCGCCAGCGGACAGTACTTGGACACTGAAGCTTTCTTT.